One sample yielded the 25 T cell receptor beta chains listed below, sequenced in a study of regulatory T cells in long-lasting Graves disease. Building of the TCR beta libraries involved iRepertoire HTBI primers and Arm-PCR of CDR3 regions. Each CDR3 protein is one row after TCRdb ran MiXCR on the multiplex PCR reads. Among 430,000 or so distinct CDR3 sequences listed, under 25% were seen once. The time point is: persistent/refractory GD, antithyroid drugs over 5 years with positive TRAb. From PBMCs, RNA was extracted and then used to make the TCR library. Material: peripheral blood mononuclear cells (PBMCs), obtained when the disease was refractory, from a patient treated with antithyroid drugs. The receptors originated from a female donor with Graves disease.

In this sample, this clonotype turned up many times. V gene TRBV28 combines with J gene TRBJ1-4; D unclear. Trimming stripped 4 bases from V and 5 bases from J, with 14 bases between. The CDR3 extends over 15 amino acids. Germline V CDR1 and CDR2: MDHEN, SYDVKM. In nucleotides, the CDR3 is TGTGCCAGCAGTTCCCCGGGCTCGAAAAATGAAAAACTGTTTTTT. It yields the protein CASSSPGSKNEKLFF.

As for this clonotype: One base away lies a much larger clone, so this may be a sequencing read error. The CDR3 ends on some other residue instead of the conserved phenylalanine or tryptophan, so this is likely a read error. The J gene is TRBJ2-5, the V gene TRBV20-1, with D maybe TRBD2 (5 bases). Per the germline V gene, CDR1 is DFQATT and CDR2 is SNEGSKA (reference sequence). The CDR3 totals 14 residues. V was cut by 4 bases and J by 5 bases, with 17 bases left in between. CDR3 in amino acids: CSANRMEVRETQYL. Here the CDR3 DNA reads TGCAGTGCTAACAGAATGGAGGTCCGGGAGACCCAGTACCTC.

The rearrangement links TRBV25-1 to TRBJ2-3; D gene ambiguous. V dropped 1 base and J dropped 1 base, with 6 bases sitting between them. CDR3 length: 14 residues. Germline values: CDR1 MGHDK, CDR2 SYGVNS. CDR3 sequence: CASSEWARTDTQYF. CDR3 bases: TGTGCCAGCAGTGAATGGGCACGCACAGATACGCAGTATTTT.

This clonotype came up many times. The chain has TRBV6-1 and TRBJ2-7; 7 nucleotides match TRBD1. The CDR3 spans 15 residues. The J segment lost 0 bases and the V segment lost 5 bases, leaving 7 bases of the junction unmatched. Looked up from germline, CDR1 is MNHNS and CDR2 is SASEGT. The CDR3 DNA reads TGTGCCAGCAGTCGCGGACAGGTCGACTCCTACGAGCAGTACTTC. Protein product: CASSRGQVDSYEQYF.

In this sample, this clonotype turned up a few times. The V and J genes are TRBV6-2 or TRBV6-3 and TRBJ2-1; D is undetermined. The length of the CDR3 is 16 residues. The germline CDR1 and CDR2 sequences are MNHEY and SVGEGT. Between the trimmed V and J ends, which lost 0 bases and 0 bases, there was a span of 9 bases. CDR3 sequence reads: CASSYSMLDSYNEQFF. Written as DNA, the CDR3 is TGTGCCAGCAGTTACTCGATGTTAGACTCCTACAATGAGCAGTTCTTC.

The chain carries TRBV7-8 and TRBJ2-2, with D tentatively TRBD1 or TRBD2 (5 bases each). In germline, CDR1 is SGHVS, CDR2 FQNEAQ. CDR3 length: 14 residues. Deletions cut 2 bases from V and 8 bases from J, with 12 bases between. CDR3 sequence reads: CASSLPPGLGELFF. The CDR3 nucleotides are TGTGCCAGCAGCTTACCCCCGGGGCTAGGGGAGCTGTTTTTT.

This clonotype was detected ten times or more. The J gene is TRBJ1-1, the V gene TRBV7-3; unclear D gene. Germline V gene lookup returns CDR1 SGHTA and CDR2 FQGTGA. Trimming removed 2 bases at V and 5 bases at J, with 12 bases between. There are 14 residues in the CDR3. The CDR3 DNA sequence: TGTGCCAGCAGCTTAGAGGCGGGTAAAACTGAAGCTTTCTTT. Its protein product is CASSLEAGKTEAFF.

The chain joins TRBV20-1 to TRBJ2-5; D is ambiguous. The CDR3 totals 13 residues. Germline V gene data show CDR1 as DFQATT and CDR2 as SNEGSKA (reference sequence). V was clipped by 1 base and J by 4 bases, with 10 bases between them. CDR3 bases: TGCAGTGCTAGAGGGCCTAATGGAGAGACCCAGTACTTC. This encodes CSARGPNGETQYF.

The chain joins TRBV30 to TRBJ1-2; TRBD1 is a possible D gene (6 bases). The CDR3 sequence is 14 residues long. Trimming cost V 5 bases and J 2 bases, with 15 bases left between them. Germline V gives CDR1 GTSNPN, CDR2 SVGIG (reference sequence). DNA of the CDR3: TGTGCCTGGGCCCGGGGGGACACCAACTATGGCTACACCTTC. Residues: CAWARGDTNYGYTF.

The chain combines TRBV20-1 with TRBJ1-6, with D perhaps matching TRBD1 (5 bases). Germline V gene sequence: CDR1 DFQATT, CDR2 SNEGSKA (reference sequence). V dropped 0 bases and J dropped 0 bases, with 24 bases sitting between them. The CDR3 has 21 amino acids. As DNA, the CDR3 is TGCAGTGCTAGAGAGCCTTACGTCACGGCAGGGAACGGCTCCTATAATTCACCCCTCCACTTT. This sequence encodes CSAREPYVTAGNGSYNSPLHF.

Worth noting for this clonotype: A much larger clone differs from this one at a single base, so this may be a read error. The chain couples TRBV7-9 to TRBJ2-7, with D tentatively TRBD1 (6 bases). The CDR3 is 14 residues long. Germline CDR1 SEHNR, CDR2 FQNEAQ (reference sequence). The CDR3 here is CASSSRDNSYGQYF. Written as DNA, the CDR3 is TGTGCCAGCAGCTCAAGGGACAACTCCTACGGGCAGTACTTC.

In its sample, this clonotype was seen many times. The chain's CDR3 is CASSHTWGYTF. CDR3 nucleotides: TGTGCCAGCAGCCATACATGGGGCTACACCTTC. This chain joins TRBV3-1 and TRBJ1-2; the D is unclear. Deletions cut 3 bases from V and 8 bases from J, with 7 bases between. There are 11 residues in the CDR3. Germline V CDR1 and CDR2: LGHDT, YNNKEL (reference sequence).

The rearrangement uses TRBV6-1 and TRBJ1-6, with D possibly being TRBD1 (6 bases). Germline V gene data show CDR1 as MNHNS and CDR2 as SASEGT. The CDR3 runs 14 residues. Trimming pared 7 bases from V and 8 bases from J, leaving 15 bases between. CDR3 residues: CASKSGQIDSPLHF. CDR3 DNA: TGTGCCAGCAAGAGCGGACAGATCGATTCACCCCTCCACTTT.

V usage is TRBV4-2 and J usage is TRBJ1-2, with a weak D call TRBD1 (6 bases). The CDR3 consists of 18 residues. Trimming left V 1 base short and J 4 bases short, with 22 bases between. Germline CDR1 reads LGHNA; CDR2 reads YNFKEQ. The CDR3 reads CASSQGLRQDRRLYGYTF. The DNA for the CDR3 is TGTGCCAGCAGCCAAGGACTTCGACAGGACCGGCGACTCTATGGCTACACCTTC.

This clonotype was seen repeatedly, ten times or more. V usage is TRBV28 and J usage is TRBJ1-1, with 9 bases that match TRBD1. V shed 6 bases, J shed 4 bases, and the junction held 6 bases outside the gene matches. This CDR3 has 14 amino acids. The V gene's germline CDR1 is MDHEN and CDR2 SYDVKM. CDR3 nucleotides: TGTGCCAGCAGGCGGACAGGGGCGATCACTGAAGCTTTCTTT. Translating it yields CASRRTGAITEAFF.

This clonotype came up once. This chain links TRBV19 with TRBJ2-1, with a tentative D call TRBD2 (5 bases). The CDR3 has 12 residues. V gave up 5 bases and J gave up 15 bases, with 17 bases separating them. Germline V gene data show CDR1 as LNHDA and CDR2 as SQIVND (reference sequence). This chain's CDR3 is CASSRPVDSGFF. For the CDR3, the DNA is TGTGCCAGTAGTCGTCCCGTGGACTCGGGGTTCTTC.

The gene calls are TRBV27 and TRBJ2-7; TRBD2 matches 9 bases. Germline V lookup: CDR1 MNHEY, CDR2 SMNVEV (reference sequence). Trimming took 5 bases from V and 1 from J; bases not matched to a gene: 3. CDR3 length equals 14 residues. The CDR3 loop is CASSTLAGSYEQYF. The CDR3 nucleotides read TGTGCCAGCAGTACTCTAGCGGGATCCTACGAGCAGTACTTC.

Points on this clonotype: A much larger clonotype is one base distant, so this may be a read error. This is likely a read error, given that the CDR3 carries no conserved phenylalanine or tryptophan at its end. The chain links TRBV28 to TRBJ1-2; the D gene is possibly TRBD1 (6 bases). The CDR3 is made up of 17 amino acids. CDR1 and CDR2 (germline): MDHEN, SYDVKM. Trimming removed 1 base at V and 7 bases at J, with 22 bases between. The CDR3 loop reads CASSLFGKSGAQGGYTL. CDR3 coding DNA: TGTGCCAGCAGTTTATTCGGGAAATCAGGGGCGCAAGGTGGCTACACCTTG.

The V and J genes are TRBV10-3 and TRBJ2-7; the match to TRBD2 covers 12 bases. Germline CDR1 is ENHRY and CDR2 is SYGVKD. This CDR3 spans 15 amino acids. Germline trimming cut 4 bases from V and 5 bases from J; bases unmatched to any gene: 6. The CDR3 sequence: CAISARLAGADEQYF. In nucleotides, the CDR3 is TGTGCCATCAGTGCGAGACTAGCGGGAGCCGACGAGCAGTACTTC.

The V and J genes are TRBV6-5 and TRBJ2-7; D not certain. The CDR3 has 13 residues. The V end lost 1 base, the J end lost 2 bases, and 6 bases lay between the germline ends. Germline V CDR1 and CDR2: MNHEY, SVGAGI. CDR3 residues: CASSYLRAYEQYF. Here the CDR3 DNA reads TGTGCCAGCAGTTACTTACGGGCCTACGAGCAGTACTTC.

This sequence joins TRBV7-9 and TRBJ1-1; a possible D gene is TRBD1 (6 bases). The CDR3 consists of 15 residues. Trimming cost V 1 base and J 2 bases, with 11 bases left between them. Germline CDR1 SEHNR, CDR2 FQNEAQ (reference sequence). The CDR3 bases are TGTGCCAGCAGCTTAGGGGGGGCCGGCAACACTGAAGCTTTCTTT. This encodes CASSLGGAGNTEAFF.

The chain uses TRBV7-9 and TRBJ2-2, with a weak D call TRBD1 (5 bases). Germline V lookup: CDR1 SEHNR, CDR2 FQNEAQ (reference sequence). V lost 4 bases, J lost 2 bases, and 8 bases lay in between. CDR3 size: 14 residues. The CDR3 DNA follows: TGTGCCAGCAGCTGGACAATTAACACCGGGGAGCTGTTTTTT. Translated, it gives CASSWTINTGELFF.

In this sample, this clonotype turned up many times. The rearrangement joins TRBV6-5 to TRBJ2-7; 16 nucleotides agree with TRBD2. CDR1 and CDR2 from the germline V gene are MNHEY and SVGAGI. This CDR3 contains 17 residues. V gave up 2 bases and J gave up 4 bases; unmatched junction bases: 5. CDR3 sequence (DNA): TGTGCCAGCAGTTACGTGGGACTAGCGGGAGGGAAGTACGAGCAGTACTTC. It specifies CASSYVGLAGGKYEQYF.

This clonotype was observed a few times. V usage is TRBV7-7 and J usage is TRBJ2-5; tentative D call: TRBD1 (5 bases). Germline assignment: CDR1 SSHAT and CDR2 FNYEAQ (reference sequence). V was trimmed by 5 bases and J by 1 base, leaving 26 bases between them. CDR3 length: 19 residues. The CDR3 DNA reads TGTGCCAGCAGCCCCTCGGGCAGGGCGTCCCTCACATTCCAAGAGACCCAGTACTTC. It yields the protein CASSPSGRASLTFQETQYF. The variable domain in full, completed from reference TRBV7-7 and TRBJ2-5, reads GAGVSQSPRYKVTKRGQDVTLRCDPISSHATLYWYQQALGQGPEFLTYFNYEAQPDKSGLPSDRFSAERPEGSISTLTIQRTEQRDSAMYRCASSPSGRASLTFQETQYFGPGTRLLVL.

A note on this clonotype: Germline is not matched at one junction end, which may reflect a read error. This chain uses TRBV28 with TRBJ2-7; TRBD2 aligns across 9 bases. The CDR3 is made up of 14 amino acids. CDR1 is MDHEN, CDR2 SYDVKM, per germline. The CDR3 reads CASSLGGRVYEQHF. The CDR3 region has the DNA TGTGCCAGCAGTTTGGGCGGGAGGGTATACGAGCAGCACTTC. The variable domain in full, completed from reference TRBV28 and TRBJ2-7, reads DVKVTQSSRYLVKRTGEKVFLECVQDMDHENMFWYRQDPGLGLRLIYFSYDVKMKEKGDIPEGYSVSREKKERFSLILESASTNQTSMYLCASSLGGRVYEQHFGPGTRLTVT.